The entry that follows covers one T cell receptor (beta chain) sequence. What it binds is unknown. Study results and caveats: In terms of TCR gene usage, tumor memory CD4+ T cells clustered together with blood and lymph node memory CD4+ cells, as well as with lymph node naive CD4+ cells. Tumor Tregs overlapped most with tumor, then blood, naive CD4+ cells.

Treg sorting used a CD4+CD25+CD127-/low gate. Germline V CDR1 and CDR2: SEHNR, FQNEAQ (reference sequence). Trimming took 5 bases from V and 6 from J; bases not matched to a gene: 11. CDR3 length equals 16 residues. After constant-region reverse-primer amplification, full-length variable regions underwent semi-nested PCR with Nested Universal Primer A. Each CDR3 protein gets one entry after TCRdb re-called the 5' RACE reads with MiXCR. The sample comprises about 55,000 distinct CDR3 sequences, 20% of which are singletons, and 2.5% to 3.5% rests with the top ten. The clonotype comes from a female donor with breast cancer. Sequenced material: tumor-infiltrating Tregs sorted from the breast tumor. The chain joins TRBV7-9 to TRBJ2-1; the match to TRBD2 covers 9 bases. CDR3 sequence: CASSVKPGLARNEQFF. The DNA of the CDR3 is TGTGCCAGCAGCGTAAAGCCGGGACTAGCCCGCAATGAGCAGTTCTTC.